This T cell receptor beta chain was retrieved from a study of blood T cell repertoires in COVID-19. About the research overall: Acute and convalescent COVID-19 samples came from the United States, Italy and Spain. T cells, B-cell-depleted T cells, or PBMCs supplied cDNA or gDNA.

This clone was detected once. V shed 7 bases, J shed 7 bases, and the junction held 13 bases outside the gene matches. Germline V CDR1 and CDR2: LNHDA, SQIVND (reference sequence). The CDR3 covers 14 residues. Original data processing: Reference gene primer amplification yielded estimated nucleated cell counts. Some clones are missing from TCRdb's copy, which holds only in-frame ones; the method was immunoSEQ multiplex PCR. That table is the source of V, J and clone size, and D and trimming were worked out from the DNA. The data contain around 250,000 clones, around 84% of them singletons. V and J are TRBV19 and TRBJ2-7; 7 bases align to TRBD1. The sample consisted of peripheral blood. The sequence derives from a woman in her 70s with active or convalescent COVID-19. Here the CDR3 reads CASKSGQALGEQYF. The CDR3, as DNA: TGTGCCAGTAAGTCAGGACAGGCTTTGGGGGAGCAGTACTTC.